The 7 T cell receptor beta chains given below trace back to one sample, sequenced in a study of shared clonotypes between healthy human individuals. Assay used: immunoSEQ multiplex PCR; TCRdb lists only in-frame clones, some missing. Seen here are about 670,000 clones, about two thirds observed once, and the top ten hold around 2%. Specimen: memory CD4+ T cells sorted from blood. The subset: CD45RA-negative fraction. The source is a woman aged 25-40 years in good health.

Only a few counts were recorded for this clone. V and J are TRBV30 and TRBJ2-7; a possible D gene is TRBD1 (6 bases). The germline gives CDR1 GTSNPN, CDR2 SVGIG (reference sequence). CDR3 size: 16 residues. V was clipped by 3 bases and J by 3 bases, with 21 bases between them. CDR3 protein: CAWRGISGTRNYEQYF. CDR3 DNA: TGTGCCTGGAGGGGAATCTCCGGGACAAGAAACTACGAGCAGTACTTC.

J is TRBJ2-7 and V is TRBV10-2; a weak D match, TRBD1 (6 bases). The germline V gene encodes CDR1 WSHSY and CDR2 SAAADI. V lost 3 bases to trimming and J lost 3 bases, with 18 bases between them. There are 16 residues in the CDR3. The CDR3 loop reads CASSDQTSGTLYEQYF. In nucleotides, the CDR3 is TGCGCCAGCAGTGACCAAACCTCCGGGACACTCTACGAGCAGTACTTC.

The gene calls are TRBV5-4 and TRBJ1-4; possibly TRBD1 for D (5 bases). The CDR3 extends over 14 amino acids. Germline V CDR1 and CDR2: SGHNT, YYREEE (reference sequence). V was cut by 2 bases and J by 10 bases, with 15 bases left in between. CDR3 DNA: TGTGCCAGCAGCTTTGGCGGGGACCAGGCAAAACTGTTTTTT. Translation: CASSFGGDQAKLFF.

The gene calls are TRBV4-1 and TRBJ2-7; 15 bases map to TRBD2. The CDR3 is made up of 18 amino acids. Germline assignment: CDR1 MGHRA and CDR2 YSYEKL. The junction had 8 bases not matched to a gene; V was cut back by 5 bases and J by 0 bases. This CDR3 is CASSFRTSGRDNSYEQYF. The CDR3 DNA sequence: TGCGCCAGCAGCTTCCGGACTAGCGGGAGGGATAACTCCTACGAGCAGTACTTC.

This clone is a singleton in its sample. The chain is built from TRBV12-5 and TRBJ1-2; possibly TRBD1 for D (5 bases). Germline values: CDR1 LGHNT, CDR2 FRNRAP. With 6 bases removed from V and 7 bases from J, the gap between germline ends came to 21 bases. The CDR3 contains 15 residues. CDR3 coding DNA: TGTGCTAGTGGACAGCTAGTCGGGGCGATTTGTGGCTACACCTTC. Translated, it gives CASGQLVGAICGYTF.

For the CDR3, the DNA is TGCGCCAGCAGCCAACAGGAGGTCGGCGTCCTGACTTTC. The encoded protein is CASSQQEVGVLTF. The V call is TRBV5-1, the J call TRBJ2-6; D might be TRBD1 or TRBD2, each matching 5 bases. The CDR3 runs 13 residues. V lost 4 bases and J 12 bases, leaving 14 bases between the germline ends. Germline CDR1 and CDR2: SGHRS and YFSETQ.

V gene TRBV2 combines with J gene TRBJ2-1, with TRBD2 as a possible D gene (6 bases). The V end lost 8 bases, the J end lost 6 bases, and 11 bases lay between the germline ends. Germline V gene sequence: CDR1 SNHLY, CDR2 FYNNEI. This CDR3 has 12 residues. Written as DNA, the CDR3 is TGTGCCAGCGGCGGGACTCTCAATGAGCAGTTCTTC. Translating gives CASGGTLNEQFF.